This T cell receptor (beta chain) appears in the sequencing data of a study of shared clonotypes between healthy human individuals. For the study at large: Three plates each covered CD4 naive and memory; CD8 naive two, CD8 memory one. Overall study findings and caveats: Tissue TCR repertoires likely differ from these blood-only repertoires.

With regard to this clone: What it binds is not known.

CDR3 length equals 14 residues. The V gene end was trimmed by 8 bases and the J gene end by 5 bases; junction bases not matched to a gene: 8. In germline, CDR1 is SGHDN, CDR2 FVKESK. The assay was immunoSEQ multiplex PCR, and TCRdb's table has in-frame clones only and misses some. The data show 550,000 to 700,000 clones, with 73% seen just once and under 2% held by the top ten. Sample: memory CD4+ T cells sorted from blood. Subset given: CD45RA-negative fraction. J is TRBJ2-5 and V is TRBV14, with 10 bases identical to TRBD2. The TCR originated in a woman aged 25 to 39 in good health. The DNA of the CDR3 is TGTGCCAGCCGAGCTAGCGGGAGAGGGGAGACCCAGTACTTC. Its translation: CASRASGRGETQYF.